The 11 T cell receptor beta chains given below trace back to one sample, sequenced in a study of blood T cell repertoires in COVID-19. Some clones are missing from TCRdb's copy, which holds only in-frame ones; the method was immunoSEQ multiplex PCR. Counted here are 200,000 or so clones, around three quarters occurring once; the ten biggest clones make up approximately 6%. Sample: peripheral blood. These receptors were obtained from a woman between 65 and 79 years old with acute or convalescent COVID-19.

The J gene is TRBJ1-6, the V gene TRBV7-6; no firm D call. The CDR3 length is 13 residues. The V gene lost 4 bases and the J gene lost 8 bases, with 9 bases spanning the gap. Germline V gene sequence: CDR1 SGHVS, CDR2 FNYEAQ. CDR3 sequence reads: CASSSGLDSPLHF. CDR3 nucleotides: TGTGCCAGCAGCTCGGGGTTAGATTCACCCCTCCACTTT.

The chain is built from TRBV30 and TRBJ1-3; D uncertain. Germline CDR1 and CDR2: GTSNPN and SVGIG (reference sequence). The CDR3 loop spans 14 amino acids. V was clipped by 0 bases and J by 2 bases, with 8 bases between them. CDR3 nucleotide sequence: TGTGCCTGGAGTGTCGGGGTCCCTGGAAACACCATATATTTT. Translated, it gives CAWSVGVPGNTIYF.

The rearrangement links TRBV5-1 to TRBJ1-1; TRBD1 matches at 8 bases. CDR3 length equals 13 residues. V shed 6 bases, J shed 4 bases, and the junction held 5 bases outside the gene matches. From germline, CDR1 is SGHRS and CDR2 YFSETQ. The DNA of the CDR3 is TGCGCCAGCAACTCAGACAGGGGCACTGAAGCTTTCTTT. Translating gives CASNSDRGTEAFF.

The CDR3 DNA sequence: TGTGCCAGCAGCTTAGCGGCAGGCGCCTCTGGGGCCAACGTCCTGACTTTC. Its translation: CASSLAAGASGANVLTF. The chain links TRBV7-9 to TRBJ2-6; D not certain. Trimming stripped 0 bases from V and 0 bases from J, with 9 bases between. This CDR3 region has 17 residues. Germline V gene sequence: CDR1 SEHNR, CDR2 FQNEAQ (reference sequence).

This clone was seen more than once but under ten times. This rearrangement joins TRBV28 to TRBJ2-5; 8 bases line up with TRBD1. Trimming at V came to 1 base and at J to 4 bases, leaving 14 bases not matched to a gene. Per germline, CDR1 MDHEN and CDR2 SYDVKM. CDR3 length: 18 amino acids. The chain's CDR3 is CASSLSIGGQDHRETQYF. The CDR3 bases are TGTGCCAGCAGTTTATCTATCGGGGGACAGGATCATCGAGAGACCCAGTACTTC.

The gene calls are TRBV3-1 (or the pseudogene TRBV3-2) and TRBJ2-7, with 7 bases lining up with TRBD1. The trim removed 4 bases at V and 5 bases at J, leaving 5 bases unmatched. CDR3 length: 13 residues. CDR1 and CDR2 (germline): LGHDT, YNNKEL (reference sequence). The CDR3 DNA sequence: TGTGCCAGCAGCCGATCACAGGGGAACGAGCAGTACTTC. It translates to CASSRSQGNEQYF.

This clone appeared once. V usage is TRBV19 and J usage is TRBJ1-1; D call uncertain. With 4 bases removed from V and 1 base from J, the gap between germline ends came to 7 bases. CDR1 and CDR2 (germline): LNHDA, SQIVND (reference sequence). The CDR3 runs 13 residues. The CDR3 DNA reads as TGTGCCAGTAGTACAATCAGGAACACTGAAGCTTTCTTT. It yields the protein CASSTIRNTEAFF.

The chain joins TRBV7-2 to TRBJ1-1, with D uncertain. The V gene lost 5 bases and the J gene lost 6 bases, with 19 bases spanning the gap. CDR3 length: 15 amino acids. Per germline, CDR1 SGHTA and CDR2 FQGNSA. CDR3 sequence reads: CASSPPEGRTAEAFF. Here the CDR3 DNA reads TGTGCCAGCAGCCCCCCAGAGGGTAGGACGGCTGAAGCTTTCTTT.

As DNA, the CDR3 is TGTGCCAGCAGCTCCCGGACAGGGAGCACAGATACGCAGTATTTT. Protein: CASSSRTGSTDTQYF. This chain joins TRBV7-9 and TRBJ2-3, with 8 bases that match TRBD1. Germline CDR1 and CDR2: SEHNR and FQNEAQ (reference sequence). Losses at the gene ends were 4 bases for V and 0 bases for J; bases not matched to a gene: 3. This CDR3 spans 15 amino acids.

The CDR3 is CSVARGKPGEQFF. CDR3 DNA: TGCAGCGTTGCTCGCGGGAAGCCGGGGGAGCAGTTCTTC. The chain couples TRBV29-1 to TRBJ2-1, with a possible D match to TRBD2 (6 bases). V was cut by 4 bases and J by 10 bases, with 17 bases left in between. The CDR3 is 13 residues long. The germline CDR1 and CDR2 sequences are SQVTM and ANQGSEA.

In this sample, this clone turned up a few times. V gene TRBV19 combines with J gene TRBJ2-4; possible D gene TRBD2, 6 bases. V was clipped by 6 bases and J by 6 bases, with 12 bases between them. Germline CDR1 and CDR2: LNHDA and SQIVND (reference sequence). The CDR3 is made up of 13 amino acids. The CDR3 DNA reads as TGTGCCAGTAGAGGAGGGCAGCGAAACATTCAGTACTTC. Amino acid sequence: CASRGGQRNIQYF.